Below, one T cell receptor beta chain is given with its context. Its antigen remains unidentified. The data stem from a study of cytomegalovirus exposure and HLA in healthy donors. General study points: There were some public TCRs occurring in many donors, but most TCR sequences were rare. There were around 160 TCR beta chains listed as cytomegalovirus-associated. The classifier was said to identify cytomegalovirus status with high specificity and sensitivity.

This CDR3 spans 14 amino acids. With V trimmed by 8 bases and J by 5 bases, 9 bases remained unmatched. Germline assignment: CDR1 SNHLY and CDR2 FYNNEI. Assay: immunoSEQ multiplex PCR; the TCRdb copy retains only in-frame clones and omits some. The table includes roughly 56,000 clones, 91% detected once. The TCR sequence derives from a woman aged 25 to 39 in good health and CMV-seronegative. The V gene is TRBV2, the J gene TRBJ2-5; 9 bases map to TRBD2. The material sequenced was PBMCs. CDR3 in amino acids: CASVLGLAGETQYF. Written as DNA, the CDR3 is TGTGCCAGCGTTCTGGGACTAGCTGGCGAGACCCAGTACTTC.